The rows below give T cell receptor beta chains drawn from one sample of a study of cytomegalovirus exposure and HLA in healthy donors. TCRdb's table, derived via immunoSEQ multiplex PCR, lists solely in-frame clones and lacks some. The sample lists over 130,000 clones, approximately 70% occurring once. The sequenced sample was PBMCs. These receptors were obtained from a woman aged 25 to 39 in good health and CMV-seronegative. Each CDR3 is given with its conserved first and last residue. Each record gives: J gene, clone size, D gene, V gene, CDR3 DNA, CDR3 protein. A D gene is named only where the DNA matches it firmly. The size entry is marked missing in some rows and otherwise reads once, few, many or a size class.

TRBJ1-2	-	TRBD1	TRBV7-2	TGTGCCAGCAGCCTAGGACCGGGGACAGACTATGGCTACACCTTC	CASSLGPGTDYGYTF
TRBJ2-6	-	TRBD1	TRBV5-1	TGCGCCAGCAGCTTACAGGGGCCTGGTGGGGCCAACGTCCTGACTTTC	CASSLQGPGGANVLTF
TRBJ2-1	-	-	TRBV5-1	TGCGCCAGCAGCTTTAATAGCATCACGGGCTCCTACAATGAGCAGTTCTTC	CASSFNSITGSYNEQFF
TRBJ1-6	once	-	TRBV6-5	TGTGCCAGCAGTTACTCGCAGGGCCTTCCTAATTCACCCCTCCACTTT	CASSYSQGLPNSPLHF
TRBJ1-5	-	-	TRBV5-8	TGTGCCAGCAGCTTGCAGGTAGGGGGCAATCAGCCCCAGCATTTT	CASSLQVGGNQPQHF
TRBJ2-6	-	-	TRBV28	TGTGCCAGCAGTTTGACGGGCTCTGGGGCCAACGTCCTGACTTTC	CASSLTGSGANVLTF
TRBJ1-2	few	-	TRBV30	TGTGCCTGGAGGTCCGCAGGAGGCTATGGCTACACCTTC	CAWRSAGGYGYTF
TRBJ1-5	few	TRBD1	TRBV7-9	TGTGCCAGCAGCGATATGACAGGGGATCAGCCCCAGCATTTT	CASSDMTGDQPQHF
TRBJ1-1	-	TRBD1	TRBV28	TGTGCCAGCAGTTTAGTGGGTGGTTCAGGGGGCGGCTCTGAAGCTTTCTTT	CASSLVGGSGGGSEAFF
TRBJ2-1	-	TRBD2	TRBV27	TGTGCCAGCAGGAGACTAGCGAGTGACCCCAATGAGCAGTTCTTC	CASRRLASDPNEQFF
TRBJ2-4	-	-	TRBV9	TGTGCCAGCAGCGTAGAAGGACAGCCAGTACTCGGGAACATTCAGTACTTC	CASSVEGQPVLGNIQYF
TRBJ1-6	many	-	TRBV28	TGTGCCAGCAGCCTACCCCACCGGGTTAGTTCACCCCTCCACTTT	CASSLPHRVSSPLHF
TRBJ2-7	-	TRBD1	TRBV5-1	TGCGCCAGCAGCTTATCGTGGGACAGGCTAAGTGCCTACGAGCAGTACTTC	CASSLSWDRLSAYEQYF
TRBJ1-1	few	-	TRBV9	TGTGCCAGCAGCGTACAGGGTAATGAGAACACTGAAGCTTTCTTT	CASSVQGNENTEAFF
TRBJ2-1	few	-	TRBV6-4	TGTGCCAGCAGACTAACCCGACTGGACAATGAGCAGTTCTTC	CASRLTRLDNEQFF
TRBJ1-5	-	TRBD1	TRBV7-8	TGTGCCAGCAGCCAATCGACAGGGGATCAGCCCCAGCATTTT	CASSQSTGDQPQHF
TRBJ2-3	once	-	TRBV19	TGTGCCAGTAGTGCCCCCGACAGGTTTACTAGCACAGATACGCAGTATTTT	CASSAPDRFTSTDTQYF
TRBJ2-1	-	-	TRBV11-2	TGTGCCAGCAGCTTAGACGCCAGGACACCGCCCTACAATGAGCAGTTCTTC	CASSLDARTPPYNEQFF
TRBJ1-3	many	-	TRBV27	TGTGCCAGCAGCTTGAGAAGCGGGGGAAACACCATATATTTT	CASSLRSGGNTIYF
TRBJ2-1	-	-	TRBV7-2	TGTGCCAGCAGCTTATATCCTAGCCTTGAGCAGTTCTTC	CASSLYPSLEQFF
TRBJ2-3	-	TRBD2	TRBV28	TGTGCCAGCAGCCAGACTAGCGGGTACACAGATACGCAGTATTTT	CASSQTSGYTDTQYF
TRBJ1-1	-	TRBD1	TRBV30	TGTGCCTGGAGCCGCCGGACAGGGCGGACTGAAGCTTTCTTT	CAWSRRTGRTEAFF
TRBJ2-5	few	TRBD1	TRBV6-1	TGTGCCAGCAGAGAAACTCCGGGACAGGGGGCGGCAGAGACCCAGTACTTC	CASRETPGQGAAETQYF
TRBJ2-3	few	-	TRBV1	TGCACCAGCAGCCTTTGGTCCTCCGGGACTAGCGGGAGGATTGAAGATACGCAGTATTTT	CTSSLWSSGTSGRIEDTQYF
TRBJ1-1	-	-	TRBV19	TGTGCCAGTAGTTCCAGGCAGGTTACCGAAGCTTTCTTT	CASSSRQVTEAFF
TRBJ2-5	-	-	TRBV6-9	TGTGCCAGCAGGGTCTCAGGGGAGCGAGGAGAGACCCAGTACTTC	CASRVSGERGETQYF
TRBJ2-3	few	-	TRBV2	TGTGCCAGCAGGGCCGGACTTAATACGCAGTATTTT	CASRAGLNTQYF
TRBJ2-5	-	-	TRBV28	TGTGCCAGCAGTTTTGCCAGAGGGCGGCGAGAGACCCAGTACTTC	CASSFARGRRETQYF
TRBJ1-1	few	-	TRBV28	TGTGCCAGCAGTTTATGGGCGAACACTGAAGCTTTCTTT	CASSLWANTEAFF
TRBJ2-3	-	-	TRBV7-3	TGTGCCAGCAGCTTGACCGCGGGACTTTACACAGATACGCAGTATTTT	CASSLTAGLYTDTQYF
TRBJ1-2	-	-	TRBV6-1	TGTGCCAGCAGAGAGGGCGCGCGGCCTGGCTACACCTTC	CASREGARPGYTF
TRBJ2-3	few	TRBD1	TRBV4-2	TGTGCCAGCAGCCAACTGACAGGGGATGCAGATACGCAGTATTTT	CASSQLTGDADTQYF
TRBJ1-2	-	-	TRBV28	TGTGCCAGCGCCCCTACAACGGGGTTCTATGGCTACACCTTC	CASAPTTGFYGYTF
TRBJ2-3	-	-	TRBV7-2	TGTGCCAGCAGCTTCGGTGGCACAGATACGCAGTATTTT	CASSFGGTDTQYF
TRBJ1-2	-	-	TRBV30	TGTGCCTGGAGTATAAGGGGCTATGGCTACACCTTC	CAWSIRGYGYTF
TRBJ2-7	once	-	TRBV2	TGTGCCAGCAGTGATGCAGCGGCAAATTCCTACGAGCAGTACTTC	CASSDAAANSYEQYF
TRBJ1-2	few	TRBD1	TRBV6-1	TGTGCCAGCAGTGAAGCGGCAGGGGGCATTAACTATGGCTACACCTTC	CASSEAAGGINYGYTF
TRBJ1-4	-	-	TRBV6-5	TGTGCCAGCAGTTACTCCTCGGGGACAACTAATGAAAAACTGTTTTTT	CASSYSSGTTNEKLFF
TRBJ2-5	-	TRBD2	TRBV5-6	TGTGCCAGCAGCTTGCGGGGGGGCCGTGATGAGACCCAGTACTTC	CASSLRGGRDETQYF
TRBJ2-7	-	TRBD2	TRBV5-6	TGTGCCAGCAGCTCGACGGGACTAGGCTCTTACGAGCAGTACTTC	CASSSTGLGSYEQYF
TRBJ1-4	-	-	TRBV9	TGTGCCAGCAGCAAAGGGGCGTCAACTAATGAAAAACTGTTTTTT	CASSKGASTNEKLFF
TRBJ2-3	-	TRBD2	TRBV5-1	TGCGCCAGCAGCTTGGGAACAGGCGGGGGAGATACGCAGTATTTT	CASSLGTGGGDTQYF
TRBJ2-2	-	TRBD2	TRBV7-9	TGTGCCAGCAGCCCGACTAGCTTCACCGGGGAGCTGTTTTTT	CASSPTSFTGELFF
TRBJ2-1	-	-	TRBV7-2	TGTGCCAGCAGCTTAGGTCCGGGACAAAACTACAATGAGCAGTTCTTC	CASSLGPGQNYNEQFF
TRBJ1-2	few	TRBD1	TRBV6-1	TGTGCCAGCAGTGAATGGGACAGGGGGGGCTACACCTTC	CASSEWDRGGYTF
TRBJ1-2	-	-	TRBV18	TGTGCCAGCTCATCTTCGGGGCGGGGCTATGGCTACACCTTC	CASSSSGRGYGYTF
TRBJ2-2	-	-	TRBV2	TGTGCCAGCAGGGGAGGAGGGGAGCTGTTTTTT	CASRGGGELFF
TRBJ2-7	-	TRBD2	TRBV11-3	TGTGCCAGCAGCGTGGGACTAGCGGGAGGTGTGCAGTACTTC	CASSVGLAGGVQYF
TRBJ1-1	once	TRBD1	TRBV6-1	TGTGCCAGTAAGCAGACAGGGCGGACTGAAGCTTTCTTT	CASKQTGRTEAFF
TRBJ2-6	-	TRBD1	TRBV5-1	TGCGCCAGCAGCTTGGTGGGGGGACAGGGCAGGGTCCTGACTTTC	CASSLVGGQGRVLTF
TRBJ1-5	few	-	TRBV4-1	TGCGCCAGCAGCCAAGACGTCGGTCAGGTGGGCAATCAGCCCCAGCATTTT	CASSQDVGQVGNQPQHF
TRBJ1-2	-	TRBD1	TRBV4-1	TGCGCCAGCAGCCAAGTCCCCGGGACAGGGTATGGCTACACCTTC	CASSQVPGTGYGYTF
TRBJ2-3	-	-	TRBV5-1	TGCGCCAGCAGCTACAAAAACACAGATACGCAGTATTTT	CASSYKNTDTQYF
TRBJ2-3	-	-	TRBV30	TGTGCCTGGAGTCCAGATAGCGGCACAGATACGCAGTATTTT	CAWSPDSGTDTQYF
TRBJ1-2	-	-	TRBV27	TGTGCCAGCAGTCCCCGGTACGGGGGGTATGGCTACACCTTC	CASSPRYGGYGYTF
TRBJ2-1	-	TRBD2	TRBV2	TGTGCCAGCAGTGGATTACAGGGACTAGCGGGAGAAGAGCAGTTCTTC	CASSGLQGLAGEEQFF